This TCR beta chain was observed in a study of T cells in tuberculosis. Findings and limits, study-wide: GMM-specific TCRs were nearer to active tuberculosis alpha repertoires, suggesting expansion. Smaller alpha distances in active tuberculosis partly reflected shorter CDR3-alpha lengths.

Each clinical donor contributed on average approximately 99,000 T cells from unsorted cryopreserved PBMC. CDR3 length equals 12 residues. Germline lookup yields CDR1 MRHNA and CDR2 SNTAGT. The germline V and J ends were trimmed by 8 bases and 3 bases, with 11 bases remaining between them. As regards this clone: Its antigen is currently unknown.

Assay: immunoSEQ multiplex PCR; the TCRdb copy retains only in-frame clones and omits some. The table shows tens of thousands of clones, with approximately 90% occurring only once. The sample comprised PBMCs. This TCR derives from a donor aged 10 to 29 with latent tuberculosis or without tuberculosis infection. The chain joins TRBV6-4 to TRBJ2-7, with D unclear. The chain's CDR3 is CASGRIDYEQYF. In nucleotides, the CDR3 is TGTGCCAGCGGTAGAATTGACTACGAGCAGTACTTC.